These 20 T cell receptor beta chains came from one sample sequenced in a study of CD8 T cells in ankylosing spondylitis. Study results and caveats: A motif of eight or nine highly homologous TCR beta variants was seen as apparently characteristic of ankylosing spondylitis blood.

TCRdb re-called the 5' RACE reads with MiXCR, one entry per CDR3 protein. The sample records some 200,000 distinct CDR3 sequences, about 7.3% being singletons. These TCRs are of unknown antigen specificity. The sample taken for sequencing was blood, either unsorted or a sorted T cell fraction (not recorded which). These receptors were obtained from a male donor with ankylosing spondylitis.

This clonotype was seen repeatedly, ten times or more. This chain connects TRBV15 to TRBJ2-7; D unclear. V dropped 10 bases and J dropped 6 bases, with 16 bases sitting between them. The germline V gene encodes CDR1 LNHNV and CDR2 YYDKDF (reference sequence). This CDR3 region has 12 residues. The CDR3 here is CASADGFREQYF. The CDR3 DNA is TGTGCCAGTGCTGACGGGTTCCGCGAGCAGTACTTC.

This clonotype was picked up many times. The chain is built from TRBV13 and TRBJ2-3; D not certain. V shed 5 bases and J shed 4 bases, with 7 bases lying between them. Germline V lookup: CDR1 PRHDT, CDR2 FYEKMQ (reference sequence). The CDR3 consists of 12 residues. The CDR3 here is CASSTSADTQYF. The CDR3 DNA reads TGTGCCAGCAGCACCTCGGCAGATACGCAGTATTTT.

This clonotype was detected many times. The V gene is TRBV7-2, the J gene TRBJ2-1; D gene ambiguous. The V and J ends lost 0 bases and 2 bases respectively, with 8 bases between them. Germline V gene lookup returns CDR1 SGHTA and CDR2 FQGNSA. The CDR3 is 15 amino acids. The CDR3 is CASSLAGLAYNEQFF. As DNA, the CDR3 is TGTGCCAGCAGCTTAGCAGGGTTGGCCTACAATGAGCAGTTCTTC.

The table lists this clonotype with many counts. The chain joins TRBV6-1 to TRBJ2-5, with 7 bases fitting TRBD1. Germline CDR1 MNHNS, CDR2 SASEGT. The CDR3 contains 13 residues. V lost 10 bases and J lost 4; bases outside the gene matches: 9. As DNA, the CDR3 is TGTGCCACCTCGACAGGGTTTGGAGAGACCCAGTACTTC. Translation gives CATSTGFGETQYF.

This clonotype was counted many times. The CDR3 DNA reads as TGTGCCAGCAGTTTAATTGTGGGACTAGCGGGAGGCGAGCAGTACTTC. Protein sequence: CASSLIVGLAGGEQYF. The genes are TRBV27 and TRBJ2-7, with TRBD2 matching over 15 bases. CDR3 length: 16 residues. Trimming removed 2 bases from V and 6 bases from J; junction bases left unmatched: 5. The germline V gene has CDR1 MNHEY and CDR2 SMNVEV (reference sequence).

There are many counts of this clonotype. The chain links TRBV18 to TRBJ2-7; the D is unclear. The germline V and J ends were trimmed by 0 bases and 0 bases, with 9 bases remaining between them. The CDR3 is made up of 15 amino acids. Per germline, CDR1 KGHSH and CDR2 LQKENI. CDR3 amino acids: CASSPPSRSSYEQYF. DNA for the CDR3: TGTGCCAGCTCACCACCTAGCCGGAGCTCCTACGAGCAGTACTTC.

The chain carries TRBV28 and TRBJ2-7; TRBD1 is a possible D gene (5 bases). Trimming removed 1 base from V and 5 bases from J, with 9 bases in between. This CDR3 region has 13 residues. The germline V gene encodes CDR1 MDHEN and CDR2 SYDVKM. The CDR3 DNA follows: TGTGCCAGCAGTTTATTGCTAGGGGACGAGCAGTACTTC. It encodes CASSLLLGDEQYF. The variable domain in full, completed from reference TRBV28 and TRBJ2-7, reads DVKVTQSSRYLVKRTGEKVFLECVQDMDHENMFWYRQDPGLGLRLIYFSYDVKMKEKGDIPEGYSVSREKKERFSLILESASTNQTSMYLCASSLLLGDEQYFGPGTRLTVT.

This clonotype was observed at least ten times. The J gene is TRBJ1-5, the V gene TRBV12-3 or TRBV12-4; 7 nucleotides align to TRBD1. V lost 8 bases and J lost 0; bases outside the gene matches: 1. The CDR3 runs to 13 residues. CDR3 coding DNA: TGTGCCAGCGGGACAGTTAGCAATCAGCCCCAGCATTTT. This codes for CASGTVSNQPQHF.

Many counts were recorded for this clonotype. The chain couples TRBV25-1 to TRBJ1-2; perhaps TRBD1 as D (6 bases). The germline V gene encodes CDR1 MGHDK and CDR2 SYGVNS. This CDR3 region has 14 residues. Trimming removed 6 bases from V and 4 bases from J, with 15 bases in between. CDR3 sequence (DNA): TGTGCCAGCAGCCACAGGGACCCTCGCTATGGCTACACCTTC. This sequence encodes CASSHRDPRYGYTF.

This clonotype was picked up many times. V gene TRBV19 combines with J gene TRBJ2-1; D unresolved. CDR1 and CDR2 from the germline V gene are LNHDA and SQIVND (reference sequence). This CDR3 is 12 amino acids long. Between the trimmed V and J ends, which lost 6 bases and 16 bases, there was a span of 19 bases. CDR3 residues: CASRAQDGVRFF. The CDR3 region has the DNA TGTGCCAGTAGGGCCCAGGACGGAGTAAGATTCTTC. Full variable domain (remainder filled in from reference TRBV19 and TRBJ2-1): DGGITQSPKYLFRKEGQNVTLSCEQNLNHDAMYWYRQDPGQGLRLIYYSQIVNDFQKGDIAEGYSVSREKKESFPLTVTSAQKNPTAFYLCASRAQDGVRFFGPGTRLTVL.

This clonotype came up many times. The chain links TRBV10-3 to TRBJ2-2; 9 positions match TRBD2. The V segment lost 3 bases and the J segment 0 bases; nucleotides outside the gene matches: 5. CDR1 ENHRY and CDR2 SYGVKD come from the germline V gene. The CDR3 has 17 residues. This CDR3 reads CAISDPVAGANTGELFF. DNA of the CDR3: TGTGCCATCAGTGACCCAGTAGCGGGAGCGAACACCGGGGAGCTGTTTTTT.

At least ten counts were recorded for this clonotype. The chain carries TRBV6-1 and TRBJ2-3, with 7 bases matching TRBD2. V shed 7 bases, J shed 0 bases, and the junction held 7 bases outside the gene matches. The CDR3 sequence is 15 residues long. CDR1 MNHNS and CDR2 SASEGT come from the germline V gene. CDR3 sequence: CASTLLGGSTDTQYF. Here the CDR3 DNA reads TGTGCCAGCACCCTCTTGGGGGGGAGCACAGATACGCAGTATTTT.

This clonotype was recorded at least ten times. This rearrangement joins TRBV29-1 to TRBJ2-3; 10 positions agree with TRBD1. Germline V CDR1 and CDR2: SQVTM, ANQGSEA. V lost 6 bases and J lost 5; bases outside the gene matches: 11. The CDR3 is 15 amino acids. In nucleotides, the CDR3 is TGCAGCGTCCCTTGGGGGACAGGGGTGAAAGATACGCAGTATTTT. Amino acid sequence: CSVPWGTGVKDTQYF.

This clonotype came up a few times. CDR3 in DNA: TGTGCCAGCAGCCTGAATCTTAATTCACCCCTCCACTTT. This encodes CASSLNLNSPLHF. The rearrangement links TRBV9 to TRBJ1-6; D uncertain. V was clipped by 4 bases and J by 6 bases, with 8 bases between them. The CDR3 is 13 amino acids. Germline-derived CDR1 and CDR2 are SGDLS and YYNGEE.

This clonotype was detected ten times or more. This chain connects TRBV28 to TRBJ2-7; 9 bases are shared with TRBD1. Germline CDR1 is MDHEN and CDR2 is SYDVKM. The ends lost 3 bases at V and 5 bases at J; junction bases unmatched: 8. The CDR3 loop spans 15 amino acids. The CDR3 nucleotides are TGTGCCAGCAGTTTTTCCGGGACAGGGTGGGACGAGCAGTACTTC. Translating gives CASSFSGTGWDEQYF.

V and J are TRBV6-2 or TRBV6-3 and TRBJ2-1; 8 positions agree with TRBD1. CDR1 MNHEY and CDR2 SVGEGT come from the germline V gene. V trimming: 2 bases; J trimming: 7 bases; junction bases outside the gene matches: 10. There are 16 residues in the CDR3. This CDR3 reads CASSYPDRVEGNEQFF. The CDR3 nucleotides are TGTGCCAGCAGTTACCCGGACAGGGTGGAGGGGAATGAGCAGTTCTTC.

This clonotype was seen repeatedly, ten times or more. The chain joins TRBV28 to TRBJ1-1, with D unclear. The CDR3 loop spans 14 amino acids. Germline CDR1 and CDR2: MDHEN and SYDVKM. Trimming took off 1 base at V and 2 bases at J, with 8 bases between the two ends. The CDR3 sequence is CASSLSPRNTEAFF. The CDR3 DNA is TGTGCCAGCAGTTTATCGCCCCGAAACACTGAAGCTTTCTTT. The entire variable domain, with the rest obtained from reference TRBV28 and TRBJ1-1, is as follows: DVKVTQSSRYLVKRTGEKVFLECVQDMDHENMFWYRQDPGLGLRLIYFSYDVKMKEKGDIPEGYSVSREKKERFSLILESASTNQTSMYLCASSLSPRNTEAFFGQGTRLTVV.

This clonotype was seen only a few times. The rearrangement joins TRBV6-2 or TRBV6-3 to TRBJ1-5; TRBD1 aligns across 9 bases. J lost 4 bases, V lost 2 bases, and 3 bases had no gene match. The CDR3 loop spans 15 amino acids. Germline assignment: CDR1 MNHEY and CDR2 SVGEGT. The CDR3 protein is CASSYPGTGNQPQHF. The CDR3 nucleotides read TGTGCCAGCAGTTACCCCGGGACAGGGAATCAGCCCCAGCATTTT.

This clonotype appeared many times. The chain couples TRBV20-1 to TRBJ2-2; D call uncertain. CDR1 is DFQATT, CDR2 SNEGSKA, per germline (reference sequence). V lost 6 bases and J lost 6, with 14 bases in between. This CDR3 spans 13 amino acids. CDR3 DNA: TGCAGTGCAGGACGTAGGGTTTCCGGGGAGCTGTTTTTT. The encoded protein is CSAGRRVSGELFF.

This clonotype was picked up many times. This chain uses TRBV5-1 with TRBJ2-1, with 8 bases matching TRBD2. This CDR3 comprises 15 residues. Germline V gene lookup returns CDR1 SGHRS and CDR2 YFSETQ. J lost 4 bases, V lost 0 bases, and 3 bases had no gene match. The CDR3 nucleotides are TGCGCCAGCAGCTTGGGTAGCGGGACTTACAATGAGCAGTTCTTC. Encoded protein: CASSLGSGTYNEQFF.